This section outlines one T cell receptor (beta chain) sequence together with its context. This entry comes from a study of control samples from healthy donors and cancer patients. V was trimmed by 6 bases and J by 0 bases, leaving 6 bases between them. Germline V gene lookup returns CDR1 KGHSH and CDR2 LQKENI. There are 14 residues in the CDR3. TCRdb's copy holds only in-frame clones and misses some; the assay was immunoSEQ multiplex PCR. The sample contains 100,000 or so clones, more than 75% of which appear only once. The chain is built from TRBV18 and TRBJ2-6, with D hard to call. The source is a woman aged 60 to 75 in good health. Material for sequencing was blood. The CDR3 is CASSPSSGANVLTF. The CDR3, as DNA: TGTGCCAGCTCGCCGAGCTCTGGGGCCAACGTCCTGACTTTC.